This T cell receptor beta chain was identified during a study of human T cells and chemical hapten exposure. Study at large: Across samples, TCR yields varied, mostly owing to small differences in pooled library volumes.

This clonotype was observed at least ten times. Individual cDNA molecules received unique molecular identifiers in the library. In the authors' methods: With a range of about 20,000 to 700,000, the median per sample was 95,638 TCRs. TCRdb analysed the RACE reads with MiXCR anew, one entry per CDR3 protein. The V and J calls and clone size are TCRdb's, not the authors'. The repertoire holds 65,000 to 95,000 distinct CDR3 sequences, with approximately 8.6% as singletons. As for time point: healthy volunteer bleed at 6 weeks. Blood, whole and unfractionated, served as the source for total RNA extraction. Looked up from germline, CDR1 is DFQATT and CDR2 is SNEGSKA (reference sequence). Trimming removed 2 bases from V and 0 bases from J, with 15 bases in between. The CDR3 has 16 amino acids.

The chain links TRBV20-1 to TRBJ2-3; TRBD2 is a possible D gene (5 bases). The TCR was taken from a female donor in good health. Some clones in this sample may be carry-over from other donors' samples. Input material: whole blood. The CDR3 region has the DNA TGCAGTGCTAGATGGCCAGCGGCGGCTAGCACAGATACGCAGTATTTT. It specifies CSARWPAAASTDTQYF.